This T cell receptor beta chain was observed in a study of molecular identifiers for immune sequencing clone quantification. There are many counts of this clonotype. TCRdb independently ran MiXCR on the PCR reads; one entry per CDR3 protein. The table includes some 65,000 distinct CDR3 sequences, about a fifth detected once. The CDR3 is 16 residues long. Germline CDR1 LGHNA, CDR2 YSLEER. Trimming pared 0 bases from V and 5 bases from J, leaving 16 bases between. The receptor was derived from a human donor in good health. Some libraries in this study had Jurkat cell RNA spiked in. The chain has TRBV4-3 and TRBJ1-1; D may be TRBD1 (5 bases). Specimen: naive CD8+ T cells from blood, with Jurkat cell RNA spiked in. Subset meaning: FACS-sorted CD8+CD4-CCR7+CD45RA+ naive T cells. The DNA of the CDR3 is TGCGCCAGCAGCCAAGATTGGGGGGTTGGGAATACTGAAGCTTTCTTT. This encodes CASSQDWGVGNTEAFF.